These 30 T cell receptor beta chains came from one sample sequenced in a study of T cell responses to AZD1222 COVID-19 vaccine. The data were produced by immunoSEQ multiplex PCR, yet TCRdb's version contains in-frame clones alone and is incomplete. The sample lists around 100,000 clones; 70% to 90% were seen once. The source material was peripheral blood, sampled on day 0 of AZD1222 vaccination. These TCRs come from an adult in good health.

The rearrangement uses TRBV9 and TRBJ2-3, with D possibly TRBD2 on 6 matching bases. The germline V gene encodes CDR1 SGDLS and CDR2 YYNGEE. The CDR3 runs to 16 residues. Deletions cut 4 bases from V and 2 bases from J, with 17 bases between. The CDR3 nucleotides read TGTGCCAGCAGCCCTCGATACCGGGACTTCACAGATACGCAGTATTTT. It is translated as CASSPRYRDFTDTQYF.

This clone was counted between two and nine times. This rearrangement joins TRBV6-5 to TRBJ1-5; a possible D gene is TRBD1 (6 bases). The germline V gene has CDR1 MNHEY and CDR2 SVGAGI. V was trimmed by 6 bases and J by 4 bases, leaving 16 bases between them. This CDR3 is 15 amino acids long. Here the CDR3 DNA reads TGTGCCAGCAGGGGCTGGGGGCAGGGAAATCAGCCCCAGCATTTT. Translation gives CASRGWGQGNQPQHF.

The chain uses TRBV18 and TRBJ1-5, with a weak D call TRBD1 (6 bases). CDR1 KGHSH and CDR2 LQKENI come from the germline V gene. The CDR3 is 16 residues long. V gave up 1 base and J gave up 1 base, with 11 bases separating them. The CDR3: CASSPRGGASNQPQHF. The CDR3 nucleotides are TGTGCCAGCTCACCACGCGGGGGCGCGAGCAATCAGCCCCAGCATTTT.

In DNA, the CDR3 is TGTGCCAGCAGCCCCAACCGGGACAGACTTAACTATGGCTACACCTTC. Its protein is CASSPNRDRLNYGYTF. The chain joins TRBV9 to TRBJ1-2, with 7 bases lining up with TRBD1. CDR1 SGDLS and CDR2 YYNGEE come from the germline V gene. V gave up 4 bases and J gave up 1 base; unmatched junction bases: 10. This CDR3 is 16 amino acids long.

The CDR3 nucleotides read TGCGCCAGCTACTTGGGGGCTGATTCACCCCTCCACTTT. This encodes CASYLGADSPLHF. The chain has TRBV10-2 and TRBJ1-6, with D possibly TRBD1 on 6 matching bases. The CDR3 runs 13 residues. The V end was cut by 8 bases, the J end by 8 bases, with 13 bases between. CDR1 is WSHSY, CDR2 SAAADI, per germline.

This chain joins TRBV2 and TRBJ2-1; 12 nucleotides match TRBD1. V was pared by 6 bases and J by 4 bases, with 1 base of the junction left unmatched. The CDR3 has 14 residues. Germline CDR1 and CDR2: SNHLY and FYNNEI. This CDR3 is CASRGQGAYNEQFF. The CDR3 DNA reads as TGTGCCAGCAGGGGACAGGGGGCTTACAATGAGCAGTTCTTC.

The V call is TRBV28, the J call TRBJ1-2; 9 bases fit TRBD1. The CDR3 consists of 17 residues. Germline-derived CDR1 and CDR2 are MDHEN and SYDVKM. V shed 7 bases, J shed 1 base, and the junction held 13 bases outside the gene matches. CDR3: CASTPWGQGGVNYGYTF. CDR3 sequence (DNA): TGTGCCAGCACCCCATGGGGACAGGGCGGAGTTAACTATGGCTACACCTTC.

This chain joins TRBV18 and TRBJ2-5; D perhaps matches TRBD2 (5 bases). Germline CDR1 KGHSH, CDR2 LQKENI. With 6 bases removed from V and 2 bases from J, the gap between germline ends came to 7 bases. The CDR3 is made up of 12 amino acids. CDR3 sequence (DNA): TGTGCCAGCTCCTGGGAGCAAGAGACCCAGTACTTC. It specifies CASSWEQETQYF.

V and J are TRBV25-1 and TRBJ2-1, with D perhaps being TRBD1 or TRBD2 (5 bases each). Germline values: CDR1 MGHDK, CDR2 SYGVNS. V was trimmed by 2 bases and J by 6 bases, leaving 14 bases between them. CDR3 length: 15 amino acids. The CDR3 sequence: CASSEITQEANEQFF. CDR3 in DNA: TGTGCCAGCAGTGAAATTACACAGGAGGCCAATGAGCAGTTCTTC.

The rearrangement uses TRBV2 and TRBJ2-7; D is undetermined. CDR3 size: 11 residues. Looked up from germline, CDR1 is SNHLY and CDR2 is FYNNEI. The V end lost 3 bases, the J end lost 6 bases, and 6 bases lay between the germline ends. This CDR3 is CASSDKFEQYF. In DNA, the CDR3 is TGTGCCAGCAGTGATAAGTTCGAGCAGTACTTC.

V usage is TRBV6-1 and J usage is TRBJ2-3; weak D call: TRBD1 (5 bases). The ends were cut back, 1 base at V and 1 base at J, with 12 bases in the middle. Germline V gene lookup returns CDR1 MNHNS and CDR2 SASEGT. The CDR3 sequence is 16 residues long. CDR3 nucleotide sequence: TGTGCCAGCAGTGAAGAAGCAGGGAAAGGCACAGATACGCAGTATTTT. Protein product: CASSEEAGKGTDTQYF.

J is TRBJ2-5 and V is TRBV4-1; 8 bases agree with TRBD1. Germline V CDR1 and CDR2: MGHRA, YSYEKL. The CDR3 has 13 amino acids. V lost 6 bases to trimming and J lost 2 bases; unmatched junction nucleotides: 2. The CDR3 DNA is TGCGCCAGCAGGAGGACAGGGCAAGAGACCCAGTACTTC. Protein sequence: CASRRTGQETQYF.

The rearrangement links TRBV5-1 to TRBJ2-1, with TRBD2 matching over 15 bases. Trimming removed 4 bases from V and 1 base from J; junction bases left unmatched: 9. CDR1 is SGHRS, CDR2 YFSETQ, per germline. The CDR3 is made up of 19 amino acids. The CDR3 reads CASSGGGLAGGGSYNEQFF. The CDR3 DNA reads as TGCGCCAGCAGCGGTGGTGGACTAGCGGGAGGGGGGTCCTACAATGAGCAGTTCTTC.

This chain uses TRBV3-1 (or the pseudogene TRBV3-2) with TRBJ1-5, with 8 bases lining up with TRBD1. V dropped 4 bases and J dropped 2; count of bases not matched to a gene: 4. The V gene's germline CDR1 is LGHDT and CDR2 YNNKEL (reference sequence). The CDR3 is made up of 15 amino acids. The CDR3 sequence is CASSPGQGGNQPQHF. CDR3 bases: TGTGCCAGCAGCCCCGGACAGGGTGGCAATCAGCCCCAGCATTTT.

J is TRBJ1-3 and V is TRBV7-9; no firm D call. V was trimmed by 5 bases and J by 7 bases, leaving 12 bases between them. The CDR3 is 13 residues long. From germline, CDR1 is SEHNR and CDR2 FQNEAQ (reference sequence). The CDR3 nucleotides are TGTGCCAGCAGCGAGCCGCCTCGGAACACCATATATTTT. Its protein is CASSEPPRNTIYF.

The rearrangement links TRBV10-3 to TRBJ2-7, with 10 positions matching TRBD2. CDR3 size: 17 residues. Germline V gene data show CDR1 as ENHRY and CDR2 as SYGVKD. With V trimmed by 4 bases and J by 5 bases, 14 bases remained unmatched. As DNA, the CDR3 is TGTGCCATCAGTGCAGTGAGCGGGAGGGGGCAAAGGAACGAGCAGTACTTC. It encodes CAISAVSGRGQRNEQYF.

This clone has a single count. CDR3 protein: CASSLGRGQAFF. The CDR3 DNA reads TGTGCCAGCAGCTTAGGAAGGGGGCAAGCTTTCTTT. The chain uses TRBV11-3 and TRBJ1-1, with 7 bases fitting TRBD1. CDR1 and CDR2 (germline): SGHNT, YENEEA. J lost 9 bases, V lost 1 base, and 2 bases had no gene match. This CDR3 spans 12 amino acids.

This chain uses TRBV6-1 with TRBJ1-2; D gene ambiguous. Germline CDR1 MNHNS, CDR2 SASEGT. The CDR3 sequence is 16 residues long. The germline V and J ends were trimmed by 1 base and 0 bases, with 12 bases remaining between them. Here the CDR3 DNA reads TGTGCCAGCAGTGAAGTAGGGAAGGGAGCTAACTATGGCTACACCTTC. This encodes CASSEVGKGANYGYTF.

This clone was counted between two and nine times. This chain links TRBV25-1 with TRBJ1-5, with D possibly matching TRBD1 (5 bases). The V gene lost 6 bases and the J gene lost 1 base, with 13 bases spanning the gap. This CDR3 has 15 residues. Germline V gene data show CDR1 as MGHDK and CDR2 as SYGVNS. The CDR3 DNA reads as TGTGCCAGCAGCCCAGGAGGGGCCAGCAATCAGCCCCAGCATTTT. It translates to CASSPGGASNQPQHF.

V is TRBV6-5 and J is TRBJ1-4; the D gene is possibly TRBD1 (6 bases). The CDR3 extends over 12 amino acids. The ends were cut back, 8 bases at V and 7 bases at J, with 11 bases in the middle. The V gene's germline CDR1 is MNHEY and CDR2 SVGAGI. The CDR3 loop reads CASGGRGEKLFF. In DNA, the CDR3 is TGTGCCAGCGGGGGGCGAGGTGAAAAACTGTTTTTT.

J is TRBJ1-4 and V is TRBV7-6, with D possibly TRBD1 on 5 matching bases. CDR1 is SGHVS, CDR2 FNYEAQ, per germline. The germline V and J ends were trimmed by 5 bases and 8 bases, with 12 bases remaining between them. The CDR3 is 13 residues long. This chain's CDR3 is CASSLGGEEKLFF. The CDR3 DNA reads TGTGCCAGCAGCCTCGGAGGGGAGGAAAAACTGTTTTTT.

The V and J genes are TRBV5-1 and TRBJ2-7, with D possibly TRBD2 on 6 matching bases. The CDR3 sequence is 14 residues long. CDR1 is SGHRS and CDR2 is YFSETQ in the germline V gene. Between the trimmed V and J ends, which lost 4 bases and 0 bases, there was a span of 11 bases. This chain's CDR3 is CASSTGTFSYEQYF. The CDR3 DNA follows: TGCGCCAGCAGCACCGGGACTTTCTCCTACGAGCAGTACTTC.

The chain recombines TRBV7-9 with TRBJ2-1, with 11 bases aligning to TRBD2. V gave up 3 bases and J gave up 3 bases; unmatched junction bases: 13. The CDR3 length is 19 residues. Germline CDR1 is SEHNR and CDR2 is FQNEAQ (reference sequence). The DNA of the CDR3 is TGTGCCAGCAGCTTCTTTAGCGGGAGGGCTCACAGCGACTACAATGAGCAGTTCTTC. Protein product: CASSFFSGRAHSDYNEQFF.

The CDR3 DNA follows: TGTGCCAGCAGTCCCCAAGGGCCAGCGAACACTGAAGCTTTCTTT. The encoded protein is CASSPQGPANTEAFF. The chain links TRBV6-5 to TRBJ1-1; D gene unclear. V was trimmed by 5 bases and J by 1 base, leaving 14 bases between them. CDR1 and CDR2 (germline): MNHEY, SVGAGI. The CDR3 contains 15 residues.

The genes are TRBV6-6 and TRBJ1-4; maybe TRBD1 (5 bases). The germline V gene has CDR1 MNHNY and CDR2 SVGAGI (reference sequence). The CDR3 runs to 14 residues. Deletions cut 3 bases from V and 12 bases from J, with 17 bases between. DNA for the CDR3: TGTGCCAGCAGTTATGATGGGGCCCGGGGGGAACTGTTTTTT. Translated: CASSYDGARGELFF.

This clone was seen only once. This chain connects TRBV19 to TRBJ1-2; TRBD1 is a possible D gene (5 bases). The CDR3 is made up of 13 amino acids. Germline loops: CDR1 LNHDA, CDR2 SQIVND (reference sequence). The germline V and J ends were trimmed by 3 bases and 7 bases, with 12 bases remaining between them. CDR3 amino acids: CASSMGRVGGYTF. DNA for the CDR3: TGTGCCAGTAGTATGGGCAGGGTCGGTGGCTACACCTTC.

This clone is medium-sized by share. The gene calls are TRBV19 and TRBJ1-6; D is undetermined. Germline-derived CDR1 and CDR2 are LNHDA and SQIVND (reference sequence). This CDR3 is 16 amino acids long. V was trimmed by 7 bases and J by 0 bases, leaving 13 bases between them. The CDR3 protein is CASMAGRSSYNSPLHF. CDR3 bases: TGTGCCAGTATGGCCGGGAGGAGCTCCTATAATTCACCCCTCCACTTT.

CDR3 nucleotides: TGCGCCAGCAGCTTCGGACCGGGGGGGGCAGATACGCAGTATTTT. Protein: CASSFGPGGADTQYF. V gene TRBV5-1 combines with J gene TRBJ2-3; TRBD2 agrees at 8 bases. CDR1 is SGHRS, CDR2 YFSETQ, per germline. This CDR3 is built from 15 residues. With V trimmed by 2 bases and J by 4 bases, 6 bases remained unmatched.

This chain uses TRBV11-3 with TRBJ2-5, with D unresolved. Germline CDR1 and CDR2: SGHNT and YENEEA. Trimming removed 2 bases at V and 1 base at J, with 11 bases between. The CDR3 sequence is 15 residues long. DNA for the CDR3: TGTGCCAGCAGCTTAAGCTACACTTCCCAAGAGACCCAGTACTTC. Amino acid sequence: CASSLSYTSQETQYF.

The rearrangement links TRBV9 to TRBJ2-7, with 10 bases aligning to TRBD1. The CDR3 covers 16 residues. CDR1 is SGDLS and CDR2 is YYNGEE in the germline V gene. The V segment lost 2 bases and the J segment 4 bases; nucleotides outside the gene matches: 9. CDR3 protein: CASSVTGTGVGYEQYF. DNA of the CDR3: TGTGCCAGCAGCGTGACCGGGACAGGGGTGGGGTACGAGCAGTACTTC.